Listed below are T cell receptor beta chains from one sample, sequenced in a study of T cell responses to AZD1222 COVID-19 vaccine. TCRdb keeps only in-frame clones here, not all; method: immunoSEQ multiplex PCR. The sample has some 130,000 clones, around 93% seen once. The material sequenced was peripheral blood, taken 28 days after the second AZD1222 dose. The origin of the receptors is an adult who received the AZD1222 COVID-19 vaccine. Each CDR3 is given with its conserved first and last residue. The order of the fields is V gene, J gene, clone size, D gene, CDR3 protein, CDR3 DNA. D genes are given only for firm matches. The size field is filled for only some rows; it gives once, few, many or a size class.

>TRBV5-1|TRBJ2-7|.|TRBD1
CASSLQGASYEQYF
TGCGCCAGCAGCTTGCAGGGGGCTTCCTACGAGCAGTACTTC
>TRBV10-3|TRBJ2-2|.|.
CATGIPGKIVGELFF
TGTGCCACAGGGATTCCCGGGAAGATTGTGGGGGAGCTGTTTTTT
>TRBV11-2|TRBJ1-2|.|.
CASLGEHYGYTF
TGTGCCAGTTTAGGAGAGCACTATGGCTACACCTTC
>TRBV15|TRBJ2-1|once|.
CATSRDRGAGAQFF
TGTGCCACCAGCAGAGATAGGGGGGCGGGAGCTCAGTTCTTC
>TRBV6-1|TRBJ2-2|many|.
CASSEPHRDSNTGELFF
TGTGCCAGCAGTGAACCGCACAGGGACTCGAACACCGGGGAGCTGTTTTTT
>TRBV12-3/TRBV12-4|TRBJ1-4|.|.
CASSIATNEKLFF
TGTGCCAGCAGCATCGCAACTAATGAAAAACTGTTTTTT
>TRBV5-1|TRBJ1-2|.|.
CASSLGGATNYGYTF
TGCGCCAGCAGCCTAGGCGGGGCGACAAACTATGGCTACACCTTC
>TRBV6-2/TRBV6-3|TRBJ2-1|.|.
CASSPPGSEQFF
TGTGCCAGCAGTCCCCCGGGGAGTGAGCAGTTCTTC
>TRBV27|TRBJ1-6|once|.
CASSLEAGTNSPLHF
TGTGCCAGCAGCCTAGAGGCGGGAACTAATTCACCCCTCCACTTT
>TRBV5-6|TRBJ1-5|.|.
CASSLGGYSNQPQHF
TGTGCCAGCAGCTTGGGAGGATATAGCAATCAGCCCCAGCATTTT
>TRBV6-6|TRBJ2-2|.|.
CASSQLRAGTNTGELFF
TGTGCCAGCAGTCAGTTACGGGCCGGGACGAACACCGGGGAGCTGTTTTTT
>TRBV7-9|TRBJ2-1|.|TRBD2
CASQSDIGRKNEQFF
TGTGCCAGCCAGTCCGATATCGGGAGGAAAAATGAGCAGTTCTTC
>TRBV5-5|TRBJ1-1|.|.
CASSFPGSTEAFF
TGTGCCAGCAGCTTCCCAGGGTCCACTGAAGCTTTCTTT
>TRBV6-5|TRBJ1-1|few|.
CASSLQQNTEAFF
TGTGCCAGCAGCCTACAGCAGAACACTGAAGCTTTCTTT
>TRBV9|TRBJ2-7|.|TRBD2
CASSGTSGLYEQYF
TGTGCCAGCAGCGGGACTAGCGGACTCTACGAGCAGTACTTC
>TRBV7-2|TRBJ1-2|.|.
CASSSGHYGYTF
TGTGCCAGCAGCTCTGGACATTATGGCTACACCTTC
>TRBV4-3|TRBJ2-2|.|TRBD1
CASSLWGQGPGELFF
TGCGCCAGCAGCCTTTGGGGACAGGGCCCCGGGGAGCTGTTTTTT
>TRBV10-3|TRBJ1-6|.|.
CAISPEGGNSPLHF
TGTGCCATCAGCCCGGAGGGGGGGAATTCACCCCTCCACTTT
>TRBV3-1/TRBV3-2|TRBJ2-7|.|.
CASSQGRTYEQYF
TGTGCCAGCAGCCAAGGCCGGACCTACGAGCAGTACTTC
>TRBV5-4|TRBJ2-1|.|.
CASSFKRGEQFF
TGTGCCAGCAGCTTTAAAAGAGGTGAGCAGTTCTTC
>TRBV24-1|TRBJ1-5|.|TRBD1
CATSDASGQGEQPQHF
TGTGCCACCAGTGATGCATCGGGACAGGGCGAGCAGCCCCAGCATTTT
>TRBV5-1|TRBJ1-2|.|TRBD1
CASSKEQGAGNYGYTF
TGCGCCAGCAGCAAAGAACAGGGGGCAGGTAACTATGGCTACACCTTC
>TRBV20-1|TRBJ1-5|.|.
CSASRTASNQPQHF
TGCAGTGCTAGTAGGACAGCCAGCAATCAGCCCCAGCATTTT
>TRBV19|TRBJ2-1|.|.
CASSILRTQAGGNEQFF
TGTGCCAGTAGTATACTTCGGACGCAGGCGGGTGGCAATGAGCAGTTCTTC
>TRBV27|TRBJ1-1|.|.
CASSLFRGGAEAFF
TGTGCCAGCAGTTTATTTCGGGGGGGAGCTGAAGCTTTCTTT
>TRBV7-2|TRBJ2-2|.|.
CASSLDPGRTGELFF
TGTGCCAGCAGCTTAGACCCGGGGCGCACCGGGGAGCTGTTTTTT
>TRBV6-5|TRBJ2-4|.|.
CASSYKGGQNIQYF
TGTGCCAGCAGTTACAAGGGCGGACAAAACATTCAGTACTTC
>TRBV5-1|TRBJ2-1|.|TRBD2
CASSLQAGAEQFF
TGCGCCAGCAGCTTGCAAGCGGGGGCTGAGCAGTTCTTC
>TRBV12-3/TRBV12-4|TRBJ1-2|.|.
CASGQRNYGYTF
TGTGCCAGCGGTCAACGTAACTATGGCTACACCTTC
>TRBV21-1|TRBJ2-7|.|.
CASSRDSGSSYEQYF
TGTGCCAGCAGCAGGGATAGCGGGAGCTCCTACGAGCAGTACTTC
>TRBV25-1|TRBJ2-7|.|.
CASSEHRGGEQYF
TGTGCCAGCAGTGAACACAGGGGGGGCGAGCAGTACTTC
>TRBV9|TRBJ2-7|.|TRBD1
CASSGKRAGGSYEQYF
TGTGCCAGCAGCGGGAAACGGGCAGGGGGTTCCTACGAGCAGTACTTC
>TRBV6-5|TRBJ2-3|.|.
CASSRSYGATDTQYF
TGTGCCAGCAGTCGGAGTTACGGAGCCACAGATACGCAGTATTTT
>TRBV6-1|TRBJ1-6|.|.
CASSEEGSYNSPLHF
TGTGCCAGCAGTGAGGAAGGGTCCTATAATTCACCCCTCCACTTT
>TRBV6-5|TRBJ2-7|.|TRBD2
CASSYSTPSGYEQYF
TGTGCCAGCAGTTACTCGACCCCTAGCGGATACGAGCAGTACTTC